This T cell receptor (beta chain) stems from a study of blood T cells in healthy people across ages. The sample holds a few counts of this clonotype. Sample-barcoded 5' priming and a J-beta primer mix drove a second PCR of 7 to 11 cycles. TCRdb re-analysed the 5' RACE reads in MiXCR, keeping a single row per CDR3 protein. The data show around 1.5 million distinct CDR3 sequences, about 31% seen once. The TCR originated in a woman aged 25 to 39 in good health. Sequenced input: blood.

DNA of the CDR3: TGTGCCAGCGGAAATTTGCGCCAAGAGACCCAGTACTTC. Its protein product is CASGNLRQETQYF. This sequence joins TRBV7-6 and TRBJ2-5, with unresolved D. The CDR3 runs 13 residues. Germline V gene data show CDR1 as SGHVS and CDR2 as FNYEAQ. V was shortened by 8 bases and J by 1 base, with 11 bases between the two germline ends.